This T cell receptor beta chain was sequenced during a study of Ad26.COV2.S vaccination and SARS-CoV-2 variants. Looking at the study overall: Donor was in the COV1001 Ad26.COV2.S trial arm.

V lost 6 bases, J lost 6 bases, and 9 bases lay in between. Germline V CDR1 and CDR2: LNHDA, SQIVND (reference sequence). The CDR3 consists of 12 residues. The data were produced by immunoSEQ multiplex PCR, yet TCRdb's version contains in-frame clones alone and is incomplete. The repertoire includes 400,000 to 500,000 clones, approximately 87% of them detected once, and around 3.6% sits in the top ten. Treatment specified: roughly 19 received Ad26.COV2.S at low or high dose, single or two shots; roughly five received placebo; per-sample allocation not given. The study sampled participants on day 63 after the first vaccine or placebo injection. This Boston cohort included adults aged 18-55 years. In the vaccine, an Ad26 vector expressed the SARS-CoV-2 spike of the Wuhan strain. This clone was picked up one time. The antigen remains unidentified. General observations from the study: Relative to placebo recipients, vaccine recipients exhibited elevated spike-specific TCR breadth.

This TCR derives from a person between 18 and 65 years old who received the Ad26.COV2.S COVID-19 vaccine or a placebo. This chain connects TRBV19 to TRBJ1-5; D is unresolved. Specimen: peripheral blood, collected in a trial of Ad26.COV2.S vaccine versus placebo. The CDR3: CASRNGVQPQHF. CDR3 nucleotides: TGTGCCAGTAGAAACGGGGTTCAGCCCCAGCATTTT.